This T cell receptor (beta chain) was recovered during a study of blood T cells in healthy people across ages. Primers used in a second PCR of roughly 7 to 12 cycles were a sample-barcoded 5' primer and a J-beta primer mix. TCRdb re-analysed the 5' RACE reads in MiXCR, keeping a single row per CDR3 protein. Here the sample spans 500,000 to 600,000 distinct CDR3 sequences, 25% to 30% being singletons. The CDR3 is 16 amino acids. Germline CDR1 is LGHNA and CDR2 is YSLEER. V lost 1 base, J lost 6 bases, and 16 bases lay in between. The sequence was obtained from a woman in her 70s in good health. Input material: blood. This chain links TRBV4-3 with TRBJ2-4; D is perhaps TRBD1 (6 bases). The CDR3 bases are TGCGCCAGCAGCCAAGTACTGGGGGCGGTTGGAAACATTCAGTACTTC. The encoded protein is CASSQVLGAVGNIQYF.